The rows below give T cell receptor beta chains drawn from one sample of a study of cytomegalovirus exposure and HLA in healthy donors. Sequenced by immunoSEQ multiplex PCR; TCRdb stores in-frame clones only, minus some. In the table there are 200,000 to 300,000 clones, roughly four fifths of which are singletons. The sequenced sample was PBMCs. The receptors shown here come from a woman in her 40s in good health and CMV-seropositive. CDR3s leave out the opening cysteine and the closing phenylalanine or tryptophan. Fields, in order: V gene, J gene, CDR3 protein.

v_gene: TRBV18; j_gene: TRBJ2-7; CDR3aa: ASSPLQRTGYEQY
v_gene: TRBV9; j_gene: TRBJ1-4; CDR3aa: ASSTQGANEKLF
v_gene: TRBV4-3; j_gene: TRBJ2-5; CDR3aa: ASSQVAAPQETQY
v_gene: TRBV30; j_gene: TRBJ1-4; CDR3aa: ASRRADNEKLF
v_gene: TRBV10-3; j_gene: TRBJ2-1; CDR3aa: AINLSNEQF
v_gene: TRBV30; j_gene: TRBJ1-1; CDR3aa: AWRRDPTGWNRGRTEAF
v_gene: TRBV28; j_gene: TRBJ1-3; CDR3aa: ASSSQRQSGNTIY
v_gene: TRBV28; j_gene: TRBJ2-5; CDR3aa: ASSGGQPQGTQY
v_gene: TRBV2; j_gene: TRBJ2-7; CDR3aa: ASSPGLAGGSYEQY
v_gene: TRBV6-1; j_gene: TRBJ1-2; CDR3aa: ASSEDGGYYGYT
v_gene: TRBV30; j_gene: TRBJ1-2; CDR3aa: AWDRDGYGYT
v_gene: TRBV29-1; j_gene: TRBJ2-5; CDR3aa: SARTQETQY
v_gene: TRBV5-4; j_gene: TRBJ1-1; CDR3aa: ASSLDGQGYTEAF
v_gene: TRBV28; j_gene: TRBJ2-2; CDR3aa: ASSPGTGDTGELF
v_gene: TRBV18; j_gene: TRBJ2-1; CDR3aa: ASSLPDRSSYNEQF
v_gene: TRBV10-3; j_gene: TRBJ2-5; CDR3aa: AISVDKTQY
v_gene: TRBV10-3; j_gene: TRBJ2-7; CDR3aa: AISESRGILSNEQY
v_gene: TRBV27; j_gene: TRBJ2-7; CDR3aa: ASSFRTGDSYEQY
v_gene: TRBV28; j_gene: .; CDR3aa: ASSRPYEQY
v_gene: TRBV27; j_gene: TRBJ2-1; CDR3aa: ASSSGLARNEQF
v_gene: TRBV19; j_gene: TRBJ1-1; CDR3aa: ATQGQGIGEDTEAF
v_gene: TRBV6-5; j_gene: TRBJ1-3; CDR3aa: ASSPLDRSGNTIY
v_gene: TRBV18; j_gene: TRBJ2-1; CDR3aa: ASSPYGLSSYNEQF
v_gene: TRBV19; j_gene: TRBJ2-6; CDR3aa: ASTLDRSSGANVLT
v_gene: TRBV9; j_gene: TRBJ1-2; CDR3aa: ASSPRTGPTYGYT
v_gene: TRBV7-2; j_gene: .; CDR3aa: ASSLDSDIYEQY
v_gene: TRBV14; j_gene: TRBJ2-5; CDR3aa: ASSLAYSVHQETQY
v_gene: TRBV29-1; j_gene: TRBJ1-5; CDR3aa: SVATGRDQPQH
v_gene: TRBV7-9; j_gene: TRBJ2-1; CDR3aa: ASSISGRNEQF